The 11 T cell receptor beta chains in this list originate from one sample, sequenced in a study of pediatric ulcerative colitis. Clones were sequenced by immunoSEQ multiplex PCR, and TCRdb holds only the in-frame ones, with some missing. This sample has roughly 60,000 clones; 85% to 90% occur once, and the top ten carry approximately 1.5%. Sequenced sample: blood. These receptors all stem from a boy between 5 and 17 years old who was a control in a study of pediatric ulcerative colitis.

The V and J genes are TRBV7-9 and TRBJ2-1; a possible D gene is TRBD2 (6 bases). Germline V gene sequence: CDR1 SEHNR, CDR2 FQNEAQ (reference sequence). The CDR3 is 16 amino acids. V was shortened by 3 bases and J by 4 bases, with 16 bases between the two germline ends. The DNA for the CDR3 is TGTGCCAGCAGCTTCTACGGGACTCCTAAATACAATGAGCAGTTCTTC. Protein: CASSFYGTPKYNEQFF.

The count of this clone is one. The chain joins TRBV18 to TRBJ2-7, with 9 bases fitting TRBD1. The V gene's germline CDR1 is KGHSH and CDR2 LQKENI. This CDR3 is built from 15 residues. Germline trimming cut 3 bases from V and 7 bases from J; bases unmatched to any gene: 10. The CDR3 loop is CASSPRQGVMGEQYF. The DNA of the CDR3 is TGTGCCAGCTCACCCCGACAGGGGGTGATGGGGGAGCAGTACTTC. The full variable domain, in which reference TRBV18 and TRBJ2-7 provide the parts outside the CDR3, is NAGVMQNPRHLVRRRGQEARLRCSPMKGHSHVYWYRQLPEEGLKFMVYLQKENIIDESGMPKERFSAEFPKEGPSILRIQQVVRGDSAAYFCASSPRQGVMGEQYFGPGTRLTVT.

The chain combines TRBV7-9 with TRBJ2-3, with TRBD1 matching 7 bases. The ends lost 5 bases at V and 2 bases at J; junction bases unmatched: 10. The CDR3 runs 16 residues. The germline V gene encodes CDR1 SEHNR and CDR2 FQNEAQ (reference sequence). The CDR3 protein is CASSPATGSPTDTQYF. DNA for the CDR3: TGTGCCAGCAGCCCCGCGACAGGGTCACCCACAGATACGCAGTATTTT.

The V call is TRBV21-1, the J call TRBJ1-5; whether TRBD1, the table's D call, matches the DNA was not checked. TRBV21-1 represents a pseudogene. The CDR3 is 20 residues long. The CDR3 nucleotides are TGTGCCAGCAGCATACGCGACCGGGACAGGGGCCTCTATAGCAATCAGCCCCAGCATTTT. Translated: CASSIRDRDRGLYSNQPQHF.

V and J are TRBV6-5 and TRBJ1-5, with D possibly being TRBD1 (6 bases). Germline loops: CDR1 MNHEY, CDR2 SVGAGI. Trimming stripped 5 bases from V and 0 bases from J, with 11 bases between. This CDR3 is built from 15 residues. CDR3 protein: CASSRTADSNQPQHF. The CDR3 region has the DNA TGTGCCAGCAGTCGGACAGCTGATAGCAATCAGCCCCAGCATTTT.

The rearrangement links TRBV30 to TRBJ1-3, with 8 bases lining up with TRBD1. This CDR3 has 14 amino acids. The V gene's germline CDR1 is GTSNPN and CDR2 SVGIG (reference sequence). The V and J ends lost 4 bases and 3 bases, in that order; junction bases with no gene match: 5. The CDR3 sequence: CAWTGGAFGNTIYF. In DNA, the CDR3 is TGTGCCTGGACAGGGGGCGCGTTTGGAAACACCATATATTTT.

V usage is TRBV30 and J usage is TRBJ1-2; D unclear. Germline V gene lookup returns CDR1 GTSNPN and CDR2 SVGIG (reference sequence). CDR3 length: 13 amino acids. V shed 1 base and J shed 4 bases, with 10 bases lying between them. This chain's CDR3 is CAWSEMAAYGYTF. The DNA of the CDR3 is TGTGCCTGGAGTGAGATGGCTGCCTATGGCTACACCTTC.

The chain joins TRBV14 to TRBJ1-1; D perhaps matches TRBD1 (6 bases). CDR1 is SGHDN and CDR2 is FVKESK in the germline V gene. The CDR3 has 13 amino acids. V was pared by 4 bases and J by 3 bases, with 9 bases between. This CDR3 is CASSLQGYTEAFF. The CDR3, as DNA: TGTGCCAGCAGCCTCCAGGGGTACACTGAAGCTTTCTTT.

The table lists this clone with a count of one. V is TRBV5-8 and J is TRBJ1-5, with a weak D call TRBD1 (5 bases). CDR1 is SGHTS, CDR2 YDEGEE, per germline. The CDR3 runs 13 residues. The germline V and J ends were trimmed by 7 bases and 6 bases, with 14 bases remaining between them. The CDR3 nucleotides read TGTGCCAGCGGCAGGGTTGGTATTCAGCCCCAGCATTTT. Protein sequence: CASGRVGIQPQHF.

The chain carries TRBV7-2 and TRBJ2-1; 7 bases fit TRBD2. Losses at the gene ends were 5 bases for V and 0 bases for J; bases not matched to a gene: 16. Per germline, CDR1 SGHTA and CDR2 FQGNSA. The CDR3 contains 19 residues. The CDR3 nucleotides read TGTGCCAGCAGCCTAGACGTACTTAGCGGGTCGAGCTCCTACAATGAGCAGTTCTTC. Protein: CASSLDVLSGSSSYNEQFF.

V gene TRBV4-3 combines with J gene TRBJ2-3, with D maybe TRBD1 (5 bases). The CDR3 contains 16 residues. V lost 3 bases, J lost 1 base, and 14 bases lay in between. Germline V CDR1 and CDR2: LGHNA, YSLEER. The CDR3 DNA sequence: TGCGCCAGCAGCCACCTCAGGGAAGGGGGCACAGATACGCAGTATTTT. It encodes CASSHLREGGTDTQYF.